This is a list of T cell receptor beta chains from one sample in a study of T cells in Graves' hyperthyroidism and ophthalmopathy. TCRdb itself ran the multiplex PCR reads through MiXCR, one entry per CDR3 protein. The sample lists about 590,000 distinct CDR3 sequences, roughly 14% occurring once. The specimen was blood. The receptors derive from a woman aged 25 to 45 with Graves' hyperthyroidism. Each CDR3 is given with its conserved first and last residue. D genes are given only for firm matches. Not every row has a clone size; where given, it reads once, few, many or a size class.

j_call d_call clone_size v_call cdr3_aa cdr3_nt
TRBJ2-1 NA few TRBV11-2 CASSLGPPEQFF TGTGCCAGCAGCTTAGGCCCCCCTGAGCAGTTCTTC
TRBJ2-3 NA many TRBV6-1 CASSGQGPPDTQYF TGTGCCAGCAGTGGGCAGGGACCTCCAGATACGCAGTATTTT
TRBJ2-1 NA few TRBV29-1 CSVDHPGTQGPSSYNEQFF TGCAGCGTTGACCACCCAGGGACCCAGGGCCCCAGCTCCTACAATGAGCAGTTCTTC
TRBJ1-1 TRBD1 many TRBV7-9 CASSFYLGRQGGTEAFF TGTGCCAGCAGCTTTTATCTAGGCCGACAGGGGGGCACTGAAGCTTTCTTT
TRBJ1-5 NA many TRBV10-3 CAISVGGPGNQPQHF TGTGCCATCAGTGTCGGAGGGCCGGGCAATCAGCCCCAGCATTTT
TRBJ2-7 NA many TRBV3-1 CASSQEGGAGQYF TGTGCCAGCAGCCAAGAAGGGGGAGCTGGGCAGTACTTC
TRBJ2-3 NA few TRBV5-4 CASSFLGPDTQYF TGTGCCAGCAGCTTTTTGGGGCCAGATACGCAGTATTTT
TRBJ2-5 NA many TRBV3-1 CASSPWGQETQYF TGTGCCAGCAGCCCTTGGGGGCAAGAGACCCAGTACTTC
TRBJ2-1 TRBD2 NA TRBV9 CASSVGGGSLSYNEQFF TGTGCCAGCAGCGTAGGGGGCGGGAGTCTCTCCTACAATGAGCAGTTCTTC
TRBJ1-1 NA few TRBV19 CASSIVKGVSGTEAFF TGTGCCAGTAGTATCGTTAAGGGGGTATCTGGCACTGAAGCTTTCTTT
TRBJ2-1 NA many TRBV12-3/TRBV12-4 CASSPHMRGPEQFF TGTGCCAGCAGTCCTCACATGCGAGGCCCGGAGCAGTTCTTC
TRBJ1-2 NA many TRBV7-2 CASSREQGNYGYTF TGTGCCAGCAGCAGAGAACAGGGCAACTATGGCTACACCTTC
TRBJ2-2 TRBD2 NA TRBV10-3 CASGRAGFSGELFF TGTGCCAGCGGGAGGGCCGGGTTTTCCGGGGAGCTGTTTTTT
TRBJ1-2 NA NA TRBV6-5 CASSYSGESYGYTF TGTGCCAGCAGTTACAGTGGGGAGAGCTATGGCTACACCTTC
TRBJ2-1 NA many TRBV2 CASSEINRVLNEQFF TGTGCCAGCAGTGAGATAAACAGGGTTCTAAATGAGCAGTTCTTC
TRBJ2-3 TRBD2 many TRBV20-1 CSARMGLAGESTDTQYF TGCAGTGCTAGAATGGGACTAGCGGGGGAAAGCACAGATACGCAGTATTTT
TRBJ2-7 TRBD1 many TRBV20-1 CSARGWGQEITYEQYF TGCAGTGCTAGAGGTTGGGGACAGGAAATCACCTACGAGCAGTACTTC
TRBJ2-3 TRBD2 NA TRBV12-3/TRBV12-4 CASSFGRTSGADGIDTQYF TGTGCCAGCAGTTTCGGCCGGACTAGCGGGGCAGATGGGATTGATACGCAGTATTTT
TRBJ2-3 NA many TRBV7-2 CASSLAGGGRATDTQYF TGTGCCAGCAGCTTAGCAGGGGGAGGCAGGGCCACAGATACGCAGTATTTT
TRBJ2-3 TRBD2 many TRBV6-1 CASTPGGGDTQYF TGTGCCAGCACCCCGGGAGGGGGAGATACGCAGTATTTT
TRBJ2-2 NA many TRBV11-2 CASSLRRTGISTGELFF TGTGCCAGCAGCTTGAGGAGAACAGGGATATCCACCGGGGAGCTGTTTTTT
TRBJ2-1 NA many TRBV20-1 CSADAALTYNEQFF TGCAGTGCTGACGCCGCCCTAACCTACAATGAGCAGTTCTTC
TRBJ2-5 NA NA TRBV6-1 CASSSGLGGRTQYF TGTGCCAGCAGCTCGGGGCTCGGGGGAAGGACCCAGTACTTC
TRBJ2-3 NA many TRBV3-1 CASVDATDTQYF TGTGCCAGCGTCGACGCCACAGATACGCAGTATTTT
TRBJ2-7 TRBD1 NA TRBV2 CASLMDRGASYEQYF TGTGCCAGCCTTATGGACAGGGGCGCGTCCTACGAGCAGTACTTC
TRBJ2-7 NA few TRBV6-1 CASKPESWNPLYEQYF TGTGCCAGCAAGCCCGAGTCTTGGAATCCCCTTTACGAGCAGTACTTC
TRBJ2-3 NA many TRBV7-2 CASSLTPADTDTQYF TGTGCCAGCAGCTTAACTCCCGCAGACACAGATACGCAGTATTTT
TRBJ2-5 TRBD2 many TRBV24-1 CATSDRIAGGLETQYF TGTGCCACCAGTGACCGAATAGCGGGAGGCTTGGAGACCCAGTACTTC
TRBJ2-1 TRBD2 NA TRBV4-1 CASSQFQAGGRPSEQFF TGCGCCAGCAGCCAGTTTCAAGCGGGAGGAAGGCCGAGTGAGCAGTTCTTC
TRBJ2-3 NA few TRBV29-1 CSANGLGGLTDTQYF TGCAGCGCCAATGGTCTGGGGGGATTAACAGATACGCAGTATTTT
TRBJ2-1 NA few TRBV29-1 CSVEVATFYNEQFF TGCAGCGTTGAAGTGGCGACCTTTTACAATGAGCAGTTCTTC
TRBJ2-1 NA many TRBV20-1 CSAMAGLSSYNEQFF TGCAGTGCAATGGCGGGGTTAAGCTCCTACAATGAGCAGTTCTTC
TRBJ2-4 NA few TRBV18 CASSPPEGGKNIQYF TGTGCCAGCTCACCCCCGGAGGGGGGAAAAAACATTCAGTACTTC
TRBJ1-4 NA many TRBV12-3/TRBV12-4 CASSQTDTANEKLFF TGTGCCAGCAGTCAGACCGACACTGCAAATGAAAAACTGTTTTTT
TRBJ1-1 TRBD1 few TRBV19 CASNLQGVNTEAFF TGTGCCAGTAATCTACAGGGGGTGAACACTGAAGCTTTCTTT
TRBJ1-6 NA few TRBV20-1 CSARVDSSYNSPLHF TGCAGTGCTAGAGTCGATAGCTCCTATAATTCACCCCTCCACTTT
TRBJ1-1 NA many TRBV20-1 CSVLGTVDTEAFF TGCAGCGTTTTGGGAACGGTGGACACTGAAGCTTTCTTT
TRBJ2-1 TRBD2 NA TRBV4-3 CATSQDGSGTLNEQFF TGCGCCACTTCTCAAGACGGTAGCGGGACCCTAAATGAGCAGTTCTTC
TRBJ2-7 TRBD2 many TRBV9 CASSLEGREFDEQYF TGTGCCAGCAGCCTCGAAGGGCGGGAGTTCGACGAGCAGTACTTC
TRBJ2-7 TRBD2 many TRBV10-3 CAISDLTSGSLYEQYF TGTGCCATCAGTGACCTGACTAGCGGGAGTCTCTACGAGCAGTACTTC
TRBJ1-5 NA few TRBV10-3 CAISEGQVDQPQHF TGTGCCATCAGTGAAGGGCAGGTTGATCAGCCCCAGCATTTT
TRBJ2-1 NA many TRBV3-1 CASSQDGGSYNEQFF TGTGCCAGCAGCCAAGACGGGGGCTCCTACAATGAGCAGTTCTTC
TRBJ2-7 TRBD2 few TRBV5-6 CASSSGTSPYEQYF TGTGCCAGCAGCTCCGGGACTAGCCCCTACGAGCAGTACTTC
TRBJ2-1 TRBD1 many TRBV12-3/TRBV12-4 CASSHTGGNYNEQFF TGTGCCAGCAGCCATACAGGGGGCAATTACAATGAGCAGTTCTTC
TRBJ2-7 NA many TRBV6-1 CASSYRDTADEQYF TGTGCCAGCAGCTACCGGGACACAGCTGACGAGCAGTACTTC
TRBJ2-3 NA NA TRBV24-1 CATSDLLSSTDTQYF TGTGCCACCAGTGATTTGCTATCCAGCACAGATACGCAGTATTTT
TRBJ1-6 NA NA TRBV10-2 CASSGRANSPLHF TGCGCCAGCAGTGGCAGGGCCAATTCACCCCTCCACTTT
TRBJ1-1 TRBD1 many TRBV12-3/TRBV12-4 CASRWDRENTEAFF TGTGCCAGTAGATGGGACAGGGAGAACACTGAAGCTTTCTTT
TRBJ2-5 NA many TRBV30 CAWSGRLRTGETQYF TGTGCCTGGAGTGGTCGGCTTCGAACGGGAGAGACCCAGTACTTC